This T cell receptor (beta chain) was identified in a study of Graves' ophthalmopathy and Graves' hyperthyroidism. Study-level results: Cross-validated, the 13-signature model showed 87.88%/81.08% sensitivity/specificity, and 80%/75% in the test set.

Germline CDR1 reads SNHLY; CDR2 reads FYNNEI. The CDR3 consists of 15 residues. The V gene lost 0 bases and the J gene lost 7 bases, with 10 bases spanning the gap. Amplification of TCR beta CDR3 regions used RNA transcripts. The first round was an RT-PCR with HTBI primers, and the second round was a multiplex PCR. TCRdb reanalysed the multiplex PCR reads using MiXCR and keeps one entry per CDR3 protein. The repertoire holds around 170,000 distinct CDR3 sequences, with less than 45% as singletons. Comments on this clonotype: Its antigen is as yet unknown.

Moderately to severely active ophthalmopathy under 3 months, CAS at least 3, NOSPECS at least 4. This clonotype originated in a woman between 40 and 50 years old with Graves' ophthalmopathy. The sequenced sample consisted of peripheral blood. V usage is TRBV2 and J usage is TRBJ1-6; D call uncertain. CDR3 protein: CASSEARGRNSPLHF. CDR3 nucleotides: TGTGCCAGCAGTGAAGCGCGGGGTAGGAATTCACCCCTCCACTTT.